Reported below is one T cell receptor (beta chain). What it binds is unknown. The data derive from a study of cytomegalovirus exposure and HLA in healthy donors. Study outcomes and limitations: Sequencing depth across donors, presence/absence analyses assumed, was roughly uniform. Associated with HLA alleles at 0.05 false discovery rate in a later analysis were 16,951 TCR beta sequences. Later analysis reportedly placed an Asian-associated ancestry cluster below the roughly 700-donor mean in N-insertions.

Though probably carrying unrecorded immune exposures, donors were nominally healthy at sampling. The CDR3 contains 15 residues. The V gene's germline CDR1 is LNHDA and CDR2 SQIVND (reference sequence). V lost 4 bases, J lost 1 base, and 14 bases lay in between. Use of 60 Vbeta and 13 Jbeta primers characterized the PCR. The repertoire was sequenced with immunoSEQ multiplex PCR; TCRdb's copy has only in-frame clones and lacks some. The repertoire holds approximately 190,000 clones, roughly 81% seen once, with roughly 2.1% in the top ten. This sequence was found in a woman aged 25 to 39 in good health and CMV-seropositive. This chain joins TRBV19 and TRBJ2-7, with D possibly being TRBD1 (6 bases). The specimen was PBMCs. CDR3 in DNA: TGTGCCAGTAGTAAAGGTCAAGGGGGTTCCTACGAGCAGTACTTC. This codes for CASSKGQGGSYEQYF.